This is a list of T cell receptor beta chains from one sample in a study of shared clonotypes between healthy human individuals. Generated by immunoSEQ multiplex PCR, the TCRdb table keeps only in-frame clones and is missing some. The table records a few million clones, 90% to 95% of them present only once. Sequenced: naive CD4+ T cells sorted from blood. These receptor sequences come from a man aged 18 to 30 in good health. The CDR3 runs from the conserved cysteine through the conserved F or W. A D gene is named only where the DNA matches it firmly. Rows may omit the clone size; those that give it use once, few, many or a size class.

CDR3aa: CASSRGQVNSPLHF
CDR3nt: TGTGCCAGCAGCCGGGGACAGGTCAATTCACCCCTCCACTTT
v_gene: TRBV28
len: 14
j_gene: TRBJ1-6
d_gene: TRBD1
abundance: NA

CDR3aa: CAISGGTGAYEQYF
CDR3nt: TGTGCCATCAGTGGAGGGACAGGAGCCTACGAGCAGTACTTC
v_gene: TRBV10-3
len: 14
j_gene: TRBJ2-7
d_gene: TRBD1
abundance: NA

CDR3aa: CASSLTGGDQPQHF
CDR3nt: TGTGCCAGCAGTTTGACAGGGGGCGATCAGCCCCAGCATTTT
v_gene: TRBV6-5
len: 14
j_gene: TRBJ1-5
d_gene: TRBD1
abundance: once

CDR3aa: CSVNPTGGAFF
CDR3nt: TGCAGCGTTAATCCTACAGGGGGAGCTTTCTTT
v_gene: TRBV29-1
len: 11
j_gene: TRBJ1-1
d_gene: TRBD1
abundance: NA

CDR3aa: CASSPLAAGSPLHF
CDR3nt: TGTGCCAGCAGCCCATTGGCGGCAGGCTCACCCCTCCACTTT
v_gene: TRBV11-2
len: 14
j_gene: TRBJ1-6
d_gene: NA
abundance: few

CDR3aa: CASSEMSKVNTEAFF
CDR3nt: TGTGCCAGCAGTGAAATGAGTAAAGTGAACACTGAAGCTTTCTTT
v_gene: TRBV6-1
len: 15
j_gene: TRBJ1-1
d_gene: NA
abundance: NA

CDR3aa: CASRRDRGLTGELFF
CDR3nt: TGCGCCAGCAGACGGGACAGGGGCCTCACCGGGGAGCTGTTTTTT
v_gene: TRBV5-1
len: 15
j_gene: TRBJ2-2
d_gene: TRBD1
abundance: NA

CDR3aa: CASSNVGTGELFF
CDR3nt: TGTGCCAGTAGTAACGTGGGGACCGGGGAGCTGTTTTTT
v_gene: TRBV19
len: 13
j_gene: TRBJ2-2
d_gene: NA
abundance: NA

CDR3aa: CASSSTGISEQFF
CDR3nt: TGTGCCAGCAGCTCGACAGGGATCAGTGAGCAGTTCTTC
v_gene: TRBV11-3
len: 13
j_gene: TRBJ2-1
d_gene: TRBD1
abundance: NA

CDR3aa: CAISETDLASGELFF
CDR3nt: TGTGCCATCAGTGAGACCGATCTAGCGTCTGGGGAGCTGTTTTTT
v_gene: TRBV10-3
len: 15
j_gene: TRBJ2-2
d_gene: NA
abundance: NA

CDR3aa: CASSRRGRDSSYNEQFF
CDR3nt: TGTGCCAGCAGTCGCCGCGGCCGGGACAGCTCCTACAATGAGCAGTTCTTC
v_gene: TRBV5-4
len: 17
j_gene: TRBJ2-1
d_gene: TRBD1
abundance: NA

CDR3aa: CAISDTGGLAETQYF
CDR3nt: TGTGCCATCAGTGATACAGGGGGTCTGGCAGAGACCCAGTACTTC
v_gene: TRBV10-3
len: 15
j_gene: TRBJ2-5
d_gene: TRBD1
abundance: NA

CDR3aa: CASGGGFSTDTQYF
CDR3nt: TGTGCCAGCGGGGGAGGGTTTAGCACAGATACGCAGTATTTT
v_gene: TRBV2
len: 14
j_gene: TRBJ2-3
d_gene: TRBD2
abundance: NA

CDR3aa: CASSFRGTGFFTNEKLFF
CDR3nt: TGTGCCAGCAGCTTTAGAGGAACTGGGTTCTTCACTAATGAAAAACTGTTTTTT
v_gene: TRBV7-2
len: 18
j_gene: TRBJ1-4
d_gene: NA
abundance: NA

CDR3aa: CASSIVGVLAREAFF
CDR3nt: TGTGCCAGTAGTATAGTTGGGGTCCTGGCCCGAGAAGCTTTCTTT
v_gene: TRBV19
len: 15
j_gene: TRBJ1-1
d_gene: NA
abundance: once

CDR3aa: CASSLDRPSGTETQYF
CDR3nt: TGTGCCAGCAGCTTAGATCGGCCTAGCGGGACGGAGACCCAGTACTTC
v_gene: TRBV11-2
len: 16
j_gene: TRBJ2-5
d_gene: TRBD2
abundance: NA

CDR3aa: CASSVVPSGGQAEQFF
CDR3nt: TGTGCCAGCAGCGTAGTTCCTAGCGGGGGACAGGCTGAGCAGTTCTTC
v_gene: TRBV9
len: 16
j_gene: TRBJ2-1
d_gene: TRBD2
abundance: once

CDR3aa: CASRSRDSNSPLHF
CDR3nt: TGTGCCAGCAGATCCCGGGACAGTAATTCACCCCTCCACTTT
v_gene: TRBV2
len: 14
j_gene: TRBJ1-6
d_gene: TRBD1
abundance: few

CDR3aa: CASSLVSAGMGRGTQYF
CDR3nt: TGTGCCAGCAGCTTAGTTTCGGCAGGGATGGGGCGAGGGACCCAGTACTTC
v_gene: TRBV7-2
len: 17
j_gene: TRBJ2-5
d_gene: NA
abundance: NA

CDR3aa: CASSGFTTEAFF
CDR3nt: TGTGCCAGCAGCGGCTTCACCACTGAAGCTTTCTTT
v_gene: TRBV7-9
len: 12
j_gene: TRBJ1-1
d_gene: NA
abundance: NA

CDR3aa: CASSSGGGAGNQPQHF
CDR3nt: TGTGCCAGCAGTTCAGGGGGGGGCGCAGGCAATCAGCCCCAGCATTTT
v_gene: TRBV28
len: 16
j_gene: TRBJ1-5
d_gene: TRBD1
abundance: NA

CDR3aa: CASVTGYPNYGYTF
CDR3nt: TGTGCTAGTGTTACAGGATACCCTAACTATGGCTACACCTTC
v_gene: TRBV12-5
len: 14
j_gene: TRBJ1-2
d_gene: NA
abundance: NA

CDR3aa: CASSDPRLAGTDTQYF
CDR3nt: TGTGCCAGCAGTGACCCTCGCCTAGCTGGAACAGATACGCAGTATTTT
v_gene: TRBV25-1
len: 16
j_gene: TRBJ2-3
d_gene: NA
abundance: NA

CDR3aa: CASSPATGGRETQYF
CDR3nt: TGTGCCAGTAGTCCGGCGACAGGGGGTAGGGAGACCCAGTACTTC
v_gene: TRBV19
len: 15
j_gene: TRBJ2-5
d_gene: TRBD1
abundance: NA

CDR3aa: CASSGSGGDTGELFF
CDR3nt: TGTGCCAGCAGCGGTAGCGGGGGGGACACCGGGGAGCTGTTTTTT
v_gene: TRBV11-2
len: 15
j_gene: TRBJ2-2
d_gene: TRBD2
abundance: NA

CDR3aa: CASSQNTGGSYNEQFF
CDR3nt: TGCGCCAGCAGCCAAAATACAGGGGGCTCCTACAATGAGCAGTTCTTC
v_gene: TRBV4-1
len: 16
j_gene: TRBJ2-1
d_gene: TRBD1
abundance: NA

CDR3aa: CASSFGAGDSALYGYTF
CDR3nt: TGCGCCAGCAGCTTTGGGGCGGGGGACAGTGCCCTCTATGGCTACACCTTC
v_gene: TRBV5-1
len: 17
j_gene: TRBJ1-2
d_gene: TRBD1
abundance: once

CDR3aa: CASSIRSEAFF
CDR3nt: TGTGCCAGTAGTATCAGGTCTGAAGCTTTCTTT
v_gene: TRBV19
len: 11
j_gene: TRBJ1-1
d_gene: NA
abundance: few

CDR3aa: CASSFTGEVQAFF
CDR3nt: TGTGCCAGCAGCTTCACAGGGGAAGTCCAAGCTTTCTTT
v_gene: TRBV7-2
len: 13
j_gene: TRBJ1-1
d_gene: TRBD1
abundance: NA

CDR3aa: CASSPTGTSVEKLFF
CDR3nt: TGTGCCAGCAGCCCAACCGGGACAAGTGTTGAAAAACTGTTTTTT
v_gene: TRBV7-2
len: 15
j_gene: TRBJ1-4
d_gene: NA
abundance: NA

CDR3aa: CASSSDSYNEQFF
CDR3nt: TGTGCCAGCAGCTCAGACTCTTACAATGAGCAGTTCTTC
v_gene: TRBV2
len: 13
j_gene: TRBJ2-1
d_gene: NA
abundance: NA

CDR3aa: CASREPGHLNTEAFF
CDR3nt: TGTGCCAGCAGGGAACCGGGACACTTGAACACTGAAGCTTTCTTT
v_gene: TRBV28
len: 15
j_gene: TRBJ1-1
d_gene: NA
abundance: NA

CDR3aa: CASSQGLAVKSYEQYF
CDR3nt: TGCGCCAGCAGCCAAGGCCTAGCGGTCAAGTCCTACGAGCAGTACTTC
v_gene: TRBV4-1
len: 16
j_gene: TRBJ2-7
d_gene: TRBD2
abundance: NA

CDR3aa: CASSEGSFTGELFF
CDR3nt: TGCGCCAGCAGCGAAGGCAGTTTCACCGGGGAGCTGTTTTTT
v_gene: TRBV5-1
len: 14
j_gene: TRBJ2-2
d_gene: NA
abundance: NA

CDR3aa: CASSYSRDRGSPLHF
CDR3nt: TGTGCCAGCAGTTACTCGCGGGACAGGGGATCACCCCTCCACTTT
v_gene: TRBV6-6
len: 15
j_gene: TRBJ1-6
d_gene: TRBD1
abundance: NA

CDR3aa: CASRMGGRNTEAFF
CDR3nt: TGTGCCAGCAGAATGGGAGGTCGGAACACTGAAGCTTTCTTT
v_gene: TRBV6-6
len: 14
j_gene: TRBJ1-1
d_gene: NA
abundance: NA

CDR3aa: CAWRWDSPLHF
CDR3nt: TGTGCCTGGCGGTGGGATTCACCCCTCCACTTT
v_gene: TRBV30
len: 11
j_gene: TRBJ1-6
d_gene: NA
abundance: NA

CDR3aa: CASSPPGTADTQYF
CDR3nt: TGTGCCAGCAGTCCTCCGGGGACAGCGGATACGCAGTATTTT
v_gene: TRBV6-5
len: 14
j_gene: TRBJ2-3
d_gene: TRBD1
abundance: NA

CDR3aa: CASSSSPGELFF
CDR3nt: TGTGCCAGCAGCTCTTCCCCCGGGGAGCTGTTTTTT
v_gene: TRBV7-6
len: 12
j_gene: TRBJ2-2
d_gene: NA
abundance: NA

CDR3aa: CASSLSWSNQVMNTGELFF
CDR3nt: TGTGCCAGCAGCTTATCATGGAGTAACCAAGTCATGAACACCGGGGAGCTGTTTTTT
v_gene: TRBV7-9
len: 19
j_gene: TRBJ2-2
d_gene: NA
abundance: NA

CDR3aa: CASSRGSGNTIYF
CDR3nt: TGTGCCAGCAGTCGAGGCTCTGGAAACACCATATATTTT
v_gene: TRBV2
len: 13
j_gene: TRBJ1-3
d_gene: NA
abundance: once

CDR3aa: CASSFTSGATYEQYF
CDR3nt: TGTGCCAGCAGCTTCACTAGCGGGGCGACCTACGAGCAGTACTTC
v_gene: TRBV28
len: 15
j_gene: TRBJ2-7
d_gene: TRBD2
abundance: NA

CDR3aa: CASSTGQGVETQYF
CDR3nt: TGTGCCAGTAGTACCGGACAGGGTGTAGAGACCCAGTACTTC
v_gene: TRBV19
len: 14
j_gene: TRBJ2-5
d_gene: TRBD1
abundance: NA

CDR3aa: CASSQDWLGTYEQYF
CDR3nt: TGCGCCAGCAGCCAAGATTGGCTAGGGACCTACGAGCAGTACTTC
v_gene: TRBV4-1
len: 15
j_gene: TRBJ2-7
d_gene: NA
abundance: NA

CDR3aa: CASSVGQGVVYEQYF
CDR3nt: TGTGCCAGCAGCGTAGGACAGGGGGTAGTCTACGAGCAGTACTTC
v_gene: TRBV9
len: 15
j_gene: TRBJ2-7
d_gene: TRBD1
abundance: NA

CDR3aa: CASSQGQGYSEKLFF
CDR3nt: TGCGCCAGCAGCCAAGGACAGGGCTATTCTGAAAAACTGTTTTTT
v_gene: TRBV4-3
len: 15
j_gene: TRBJ1-4
d_gene: TRBD1
abundance: once

CDR3aa: CASSLGLLTDTQYF
CDR3nt: TGTGCCAGCAGTTTAGGGTTGCTCACAGATACGCAGTATTTT
v_gene: TRBV27
len: 14
j_gene: TRBJ2-3
d_gene: NA
abundance: NA

CDR3aa: CAWSKHVVFGTNYGYTF
CDR3nt: TGTGCCTGGAGTAAACACGTCGTCTTTGGAACGAACTATGGCTACACCTTC
v_gene: TRBV30
len: 17
j_gene: TRBJ1-2
d_gene: NA
abundance: NA

CDR3aa: CASSPDLLDTGELFF
CDR3nt: TGTGCCAGCAGCCCGGACCTGCTGGACACCGGGGAGCTGTTTTTT
v_gene: TRBV5-4
len: 15
j_gene: TRBJ2-2
d_gene: NA
abundance: NA